Presented here are 29 T cell receptor beta chains from one specimen sequenced in a study of blood T cell repertoires in COVID-19. Libraries were prepared by immunoSEQ multiplex PCR; TCRdb keeps only in-frame clonotypes and omits some of them. The top ten clones hold more than 0.25% of a sample with hundreds of thousands of clones, more than 80% of them seen once. Specimen: peripheral blood. The receptors stem from a woman younger than 30 with acute or convalescent COVID-19.

V gene TRBV2 combines with J gene TRBJ2-2, with TRBD1 as a possible D gene (6 bases). In germline, CDR1 is SNHLY, CDR2 FYNNEI. The CDR3 is made up of 13 amino acids. Between the trimmed V and J ends, which lost 10 bases and 2 bases, there was a span of 11 bases. The chain's CDR3 is CAIQQGNTGELFF. The CDR3 nucleotides are TGTGCCATCCAACAGGGAAACACCGGGGAGCTGTTTTTT.

This sequence joins TRBV11-2 and TRBJ1-1, with unresolved D. The CDR3 consists of 13 residues. CDR1 and CDR2 from the germline V gene are SGHAT and FQNNGV. V was pared by 0 bases and J by 7 bases, with 9 bases between. CDR3 DNA sequence: TGTGCCAGCAGCTTAGAATCTTACGGTGAAGCTTTCTTT. As protein: CASSLESYGEAFF.

Comment on this clone: The same CDR3 arises from other DNA sequences in this sample as well. The gene calls are TRBV9 and TRBJ1-4; 8 nucleotides match TRBD1. V shed 3 bases, J shed 0 bases, and the junction held 1 base outside the gene matches. The CDR3 sequence is 15 residues long. The germline V gene has CDR1 SGDLS and CDR2 YYNGEE. CDR3 loop: CASSAGGSTNEKLFF. CDR3 coding DNA: TGTGCCAGCAGCGCAGGGGGCTCAACTAATGAAAAACTGTTTTTT.

The rearrangement links TRBV18 to TRBJ1-6; 7 nucleotides align to TRBD1. CDR1 is KGHSH, CDR2 LQKENI, per germline. Unmatched junction bases numbered 11, after V lost 6 bases and J lost 15 bases. CDR3 length: 13 residues. CDR3 in DNA: TGTGCCAGCTCCCCGGGACAGCCCAACAACCTCCACTTT. Protein: CASSPGQPNNLHF.

The gene calls are TRBV5-6 and TRBJ1-1; D may be TRBD1 (5 bases). The CDR3 extends over 15 amino acids. CDR1 SGHDT and CDR2 YYEEEE come from the germline V gene. Trimming cost V 0 bases and J 6 bases, with 15 bases left between them. As DNA, the CDR3 is TGTGCCAGCAGCTTGGGCTGGGGGGTGAGGGCTGAAGCTTTCTTT. Translation: CASSLGWGVRAEAFF.

The chain combines TRBV18 with TRBJ2-1, with a tentative D call TRBD1 (5 bases). The germline V and J ends were trimmed by 2 bases and 9 bases, with 5 bases remaining between them. This CDR3 has 11 amino acids. Germline V lookup: CDR1 KGHSH, CDR2 LQKENI. CDR3: CASSPDSEQFF. CDR3 nucleotides: TGTGCCAGCTCACCAGACAGTGAGCAGTTCTTC.

The rearrangement joins TRBV6-5 to TRBJ1-6, with D uncertain. V was cut by 4 bases and J by 8 bases, with 12 bases left in between. Germline V lookup: CDR1 MNHEY, CDR2 SVGAGI. The CDR3 sequence is 14 residues long. CDR3 nucleotide sequence: TGTGCCAGCAGTTGGAGCCCCGGGGATTCACCCCTCCACTTT. The encoded protein is CASSWSPGDSPLHF.

The CDR3 sequence: CASSQGTPGVNTQYF. The CDR3, as DNA: TGTGCCAGCAGCCAAGGGACTCCCGGGGTAAATACGCAGTATTTT. V usage is TRBV3-1 (or the pseudogene TRBV3-2) and J usage is TRBJ2-3, with D maybe TRBD2 (5 bases). In germline, CDR1 is LGHDT, CDR2 YNNKEL (reference sequence). Trimming pared 1 base from V and 7 bases from J, leaving 15 bases between. The CDR3 is made up of 15 amino acids.

This chain joins TRBV19 and TRBJ1-1; TRBD1 aligns across 7 bases. The CDR3 has 15 amino acids. With 4 bases clipped from V and 1 base from J, the junction kept 6 bases outside the gene matches. Looked up from germline, CDR1 is LNHDA and CDR2 is SQIVND (reference sequence). In nucleotides, the CDR3 is TGTGCCAGTAGTAAACAGGGGATGGGGAACACTGAAGCTTTCTTT. Its translation is CASSKQGMGNTEAFF.

The chain combines TRBV9 with TRBJ2-3; 9 bases align to TRBD1. Germline CDR1 SGDLS, CDR2 YYNGEE. V shed 0 bases and J 0 bases; nucleotides not matched to a gene: 2. CDR3 length equals 16 residues. The CDR3 DNA is TGTGCCAGCAGCGTAGGGGACAGGGTAAGCACAGATACGCAGTATTTT. Amino acid sequence: CASSVGDRVSTDTQYF.

The chain employs TRBV7-3 and TRBJ2-2; 11 bases match TRBD2. The germline CDR1 and CDR2 sequences are SGHTA and FQGTGA. CDR3 length equals 17 residues. With V trimmed by 3 bases and J by 4 bases, 7 bases remained unmatched. The CDR3 spells CASSFSGGAEGTGELFF. CDR3 bases: TGTGCCAGCAGCTTTAGCGGGGGGGCCGAAGGCACCGGGGAGCTGTTTTTT.

This clone was counted between two and nine times. The V and J genes are TRBV7-9 and TRBJ2-7; 9 bases agree with TRBD1. Trimming took 10 bases from V and 3 from J; bases not matched to a gene: 7. The CDR3 runs to 13 residues. Germline V gene data show CDR1 as SEHNR and CDR2 as FQNEAQ (reference sequence). DNA of the CDR3: TGTGCCACCGCGGACAGGGGATACTACGAGCAGTACTTC. As protein: CATADRGYYEQYF. Full variable domain (remainder filled in from reference TRBV7-9 and TRBJ2-7): DTGVSQNPRHKITKRGQNVTFRCDPISEHNRLYWYRQTLGQGPEFLTYFQNEAQLEKSRLLSDRFSAERPKGSFSTLEIQRTEQGDSAMYLCATADRGYYEQYFGPGTRLTVT.

The chain has TRBV1 and TRBJ1-4; no DNA check was done on the table's D call, TRBD1. TRBV1 is a pseudogene segment. The CDR3 has 16 amino acids. The CDR3 loop reads CTSSGDSGSANEKLFF. The CDR3 region has the DNA TGCACCAGCAGCGGGGACAGCGGCTCAGCTAATGAAAAACTGTTTTTT.

The J gene is TRBJ2-1, the V gene TRBV9; 9 bases match TRBD2. CDR1 and CDR2 from the germline V gene are SGDLS and YYNGEE. The CDR3 sequence is 13 residues long. Trimming removed 3 bases from V and 9 bases from J; junction bases left unmatched: 4. CDR3 DNA sequence: TGTGCCAGCAGCGGCGGGGGGGCAAGTGAGCAGTTCTTC. Protein sequence: CASSGGGASEQFF.

J is TRBJ1-2 and V is TRBV12-5, with TRBD1 as a possible D gene (6 bases). Germline V gene lookup returns CDR1 LGHNT and CDR2 FRNRAP. The V gene lost 3 bases and the J gene lost 5 bases, with 19 bases spanning the gap. This CDR3 is 16 amino acids long. The CDR3 bases are TGTGCTAGTGGTTTCTCCGGTGGGGACACCCTATATGGCTACACCTTC. It encodes CASGFSGGDTLYGYTF.

This chain joins TRBV9 and TRBJ2-7; 9 positions match TRBD1. This CDR3 has 17 residues. The junction had 14 bases not matched to a gene; V was cut back by 4 bases and J by 3 bases. Germline V gene lookup returns CDR1 SGDLS and CDR2 YYNGEE. The CDR3 DNA is TGTGCCAGCAGCCCGCCAATTGGGGGACAGGGTATCTACGAGCAGTACTTC. This codes for CASSPPIGGQGIYEQYF. Variable domain in full (rest from reference TRBV9 and TRBJ2-7): DSGVTQTPKHLITATGQRVTLRCSPRSGDLSVYWYQQSLDQGLQFLIQYYNGEERAKGNILERFSAQQFPDLHSELNLSSLELGDSALYFCASSPPIGGQGIYEQYFGPGTRLTVT.

This chain links TRBV5-8 with TRBJ1-4, with D possibly being TRBD1 (6 bases). The V end was cut by 3 bases, the J end by 4 bases, with 19 bases between. Germline V gives CDR1 SGHTS, CDR2 YDEGEE. The CDR3 sequence is 17 residues long. This CDR3 is CASSSNTRGGGNEKLFF. The CDR3 DNA reads as TGTGCCAGCAGCTCAAACACCAGGGGTGGGGGTAATGAAAAACTGTTTTTT.

About this clone: This sample also contains other DNA sequences that code for the same CDR3. The V and J genes are TRBV20-1 and TRBJ1-1, with D unresolved. Germline V gene data show CDR1 as DFQATT and CDR2 as SNEGSKA (reference sequence). The CDR3 totals 11 residues. Trimming removed 1 base from V and 8 bases from J, with 8 bases in between. The CDR3 nucleotides are TGCAGTGCTAGAGCAGGAACCGAAGCTTTCTTT. Translating gives CSARAGTEAFF.

This sequence joins TRBV5-1 and TRBJ1-6; no reliable D call. Germline V gives CDR1 SGHRS, CDR2 YFSETQ. CDR3 size: 14 residues. The V and J ends lost 2 bases and 7 bases respectively, with 10 bases between them. The CDR3 loop is CASSFPATNSPLHF. The DNA for the CDR3 is TGCGCCAGCAGCTTTCCAGCGACGAATTCACCCCTCCACTTT.

The rearrangement uses TRBV24-1 and TRBJ2-2; 9 positions agree with TRBD1. Germline V gene data show CDR1 as KGHDR and CDR2 as SFDVKD. V trimming: 2 bases; J trimming: 7 bases; junction bases outside the gene matches: 10. This CDR3 is 17 amino acids long. As DNA, the CDR3 is TGTGCCACCAGTGATTCCCGAGGACAGGGGTATAGCGGGGAGCTGTTTTTT. As protein: CATSDSRGQGYSGELFF.

The table lists this clone with many counts. V is TRBV4-1 and J is TRBJ1-4, with TRBD1 matching over 10 bases. The germline gives CDR1 MGHRA, CDR2 YSYEKL. This CDR3 region has 16 residues. V was pared by 1 base and J by 6 bases, with 5 bases of the junction left unmatched. This chain's CDR3 is CASSQGLGTGDEKLFF. The CDR3, as DNA: TGCGCCAGCAGCCAAGGATTAGGGACAGGGGATGAAAAACTGTTTTTT.

The chain's CDR3 is CASSLGQGSYQPQHF. The CDR3 nucleotides read TGTGCCAGCAGCTTAGGGCAGGGGAGTTATCAGCCCCAGCATTTT. This chain joins TRBV7-9 and TRBJ1-5, with D possibly matching TRBD1 (6 bases). This CDR3 is built from 15 residues. Germline V CDR1 and CDR2: SEHNR, FQNEAQ (reference sequence). V lost 1 base to trimming and J lost 5 bases, with 12 bases between them.

The chain couples TRBV5-6 to TRBJ1-5; the D gene is possibly TRBD1 (6 bases). CDR3 length: 16 amino acids. V was shortened by 0 bases and J by 9 bases, with 19 bases between the two germline ends. Germline V gives CDR1 SGHDT, CDR2 YYEEEE. The CDR3 DNA follows: TGTGCCAGCAGCTTGGGGGGTAGAGGGGGACGTGCGCCCCAGCATTTT. The encoded protein is CASSLGGRGGRAPQHF.

CDR3 sequence (DNA): TGTGCCAGCAGCTTTCCGTTAGCGGCGAACACCGGGGAGCTGTTTTTT. Protein product: CASSFPLAANTGELFF. This rearrangement joins TRBV12-1 to TRBJ2-2; TRBD2 is taken as the D call from the table, unchecked against the DNA. TRBV12-1 is marked as a pseudogene. The length of the CDR3 is 16 residues.

The rearrangement links TRBV25-1 to TRBJ2-7; D gene unclear. Trimming cost V 2 bases and J 2 bases, with 4 bases left between them. This CDR3 region has 12 residues. Germline loops: CDR1 MGHDK, CDR2 SYGVNS. The CDR3 is CASSEETYEQYF. DNA of the CDR3: TGTGCCAGCAGTGAAGAGACCTACGAGCAGTACTTC.

The rearrangement uses TRBV5-5 and TRBJ2-2; D may be TRBD2 (5 bases). Germline V CDR1 and CDR2: SGHKS, YYEKEE (reference sequence). This CDR3 region has 13 residues. Trimming shortened V by 0 bases and J by 7 bases, and 7 bases separated the two germline ends. CDR3 nucleotide sequence: TGTGCCAGCAGCTTGGATCGGGACGGGGAGCTGTTTTTT. Protein: CASSLDRDGELFF.

The chain recombines TRBV2 with TRBJ1-2; D remains ambiguous. V shed 7 bases and J shed 8 bases, with 26 bases lying between them. Germline lookup yields CDR1 SNHLY and CDR2 FYNNEI. The CDR3 is 16 residues long. CDR3 nucleotides: TGTGCCAGCACCCGACTCGGACCCGTAACTAGCGGCGGCTACACCTTC. Residues: CASTRLGPVTSGGYTF.

On this clone itself: The same CDR3 also results from other DNA sequences found in this sample. This chain links TRBV6-4 with TRBJ1-5; D is unclear. V was cut by 4 bases and J by 5 bases, with 9 bases left in between. CDR3 length: 13 amino acids. Looked up from germline, CDR1 is MRHNA and CDR2 is SNTAGT. The DNA of the CDR3 is TGTGCCAGCAGTGCGGAGGGCGATCAGCCCCAGCATTTT. Protein product: CASSAEGDQPQHF.

This clone was counted once. The chain joins TRBV21-1 to TRBJ1-2. TRBV21-1 is labeled a pseudogene. This CDR3 has 14 amino acids. The CDR3 DNA reads as TGTGCCAGCAGCAAAGGCTTCCGGGGGGACGGCTACACCTTC. Translation gives CASSKGFRGDGYTF.